This T cell receptor beta chain was recovered during a study of cytomegalovirus exposure and HLA in healthy donors. Study conclusions and caveats: Earlier analysis looked at TCR beta V segments, and most were productive about 90% or about 30% of the time. The study put 150 or so TCR beta chains on its list as cytomegalovirus-associated.

Primers: 60 Vbeta forward and 13 Jbeta reverse. Data came from immunoSEQ multiplex PCR; TCRdb stores just in-frame clones and leaves some out. This sample has tens of thousands of clones; about 70% occur once, and the top ten carry 9.5% to 13%. Remarks on this clone: The antigen is unknown.

Per the germline V gene, CDR1 is SGHDT and CDR2 is YYEEEE. V was trimmed by 2 bases and J by 1 base, leaving 10 bases between them. This CDR3 spans 14 amino acids. The TCR originated in a man aged 35-49 years in good health and CMV-seropositive. Sequencing was done on a sample of PBMCs. The rearrangement uses TRBV5-6 and TRBJ2-7, with D possibly TRBD1 on 6 matching bases. CDR3 in DNA: TGTGCCAGCAGCTTTGGGACACGTTCCTACGAGCAGTACTTC. Its protein product is CASSFGTRSYEQYF.